These T cell receptor beta chains were read from a single sample in a study of blood T cell repertoires in COVID-19. This table comes from immunoSEQ multiplex PCR, and its TCRdb copy is limited to in-frame clones, with some not included. This table holds hundreds of thousands of clones, 65% to 90% found once. Sequenced: peripheral blood. The origin of the receptors is a woman in her seventies with COVID-19, enrolled during active disease. CDR3s include the opening cysteine and the closing phenylalanine or tryptophan. Each record gives: clone size, J gene, D gene, V gene, CDR3 DNA, CDR3 protein. The D gene is left open where the match is weak. For some rows the clone size is stated as once, few or many, or as a class when expanded; others skip it.

clone size: .
J gene: TRBJ2-6
D gene: .
V gene: TRBV9
CDR3 DNA: TGTGCCAGCAGCGTAGACGGGGCTGGGGCCAACGTCCTGACTTTC
CDR3 protein: CASSVDGAGANVLTF

clone size: .
J gene: TRBJ2-1
D gene: TRBD2
V gene: TRBV7-3
CDR3 DNA: TGTGCCAGCAGCTTAAGGACTAGCGGGGGACCTCATGAGCAGTTCTTC
CDR3 protein: CASSLRTSGGPHEQFF

clone size: .
J gene: TRBJ2-7
D gene: .
V gene: TRBV6-2/TRBV6-3
CDR3 DNA: TGTGCCAGCAGTATCTCGGAGGGGGGGGACCTCTACGAGCAGTACTTC
CDR3 protein: CASSISEGGDLYEQYF

clone size: .
J gene: TRBJ1-1
D gene: .
V gene: TRBV10-3
CDR3 DNA: TGTGCCATCAGTGGCCCGGGGGGGGCTGGCACTGAAGCTTTCTTT
CDR3 protein: CAISGPGGAGTEAFF

clone size: .
J gene: TRBJ2-1
D gene: .
V gene: TRBV14
CDR3 DNA: TGTGCCAGCAGCCAGCCCTCTCTAGTGTCTGAGCAGTTCTTC
CDR3 protein: CASSQPSLVSEQFF

clone size: .
J gene: TRBJ1-6
D gene: .
V gene: TRBV6-6
CDR3 DNA: TGTGCCAGCAGAATTATGAATTCACCCCTCCACTTT
CDR3 protein: CASRIMNSPLHF

clone size: few
J gene: TRBJ2-7
D gene: .
V gene: TRBV2
CDR3 DNA: TGTGCCAGCGAGGACTACGAGCAGTACTTC
CDR3 protein: CASEDYEQYF

clone size: .
J gene: TRBJ1-1
D gene: .
V gene: TRBV2
CDR3 DNA: TGTGCCAGCAGTCCCCGGCGGCAGAACACTGAAGCTTTCTTT
CDR3 protein: CASSPRRQNTEAFF

clone size: .
J gene: TRBJ1-2
D gene: .
V gene: TRBV4-2
CDR3 DNA: TGTGCCAGCAGCCAAGTCAGTACAGGGACGGACGGCTACACCTTC
CDR3 protein: CASSQVSTGTDGYTF

clone size: few
J gene: TRBJ1-1
D gene: .
V gene: TRBV9
CDR3 DNA: TGTGCCAGCAGCGTAGATGAGGGTATCACTGAAGCTTTCTTT
CDR3 protein: CASSVDEGITEAFF

clone size: .
J gene: TRBJ2-1
D gene: .
V gene: TRBV7-9
CDR3 DNA: TGTGCCAGCAGCTTAGTGGCTAGCAGGAATGAGCAGTTCTTC
CDR3 protein: CASSLVASRNEQFF

clone size: .
J gene: TRBJ2-1
D gene: .
V gene: TRBV2
CDR3 DNA: TGTGCCAGCAGTGAAAGTTGGGCCACTGAGCAGTTCTTC
CDR3 protein: CASSESWATEQFF

clone size: .
J gene: TRBJ1-2
D gene: .
V gene: TRBV19
CDR3 DNA: TGTGCCAGTACCATTTTTGGAGCGAACTATGGCTACACCTTC
CDR3 protein: CASTIFGANYGYTF

clone size: .
J gene: TRBJ1-5
D gene: .
V gene: TRBV6-5
CDR3 DNA: TGTGCCAGCAGTACTGGGAGCGGGGTAGGGCAGCCCCAGCATTTT
CDR3 protein: CASSTGSGVGQPQHF

clone size: .
J gene: TRBJ2-7
D gene: .
V gene: TRBV7-9
CDR3 DNA: TGTGCCAGCAGCTTAGCGGCGGGTAACTCCTACGAGCAGTACTTC
CDR3 protein: CASSLAAGNSYEQYF